A single sample is the source of the 12 T cell receptor beta chains below, sequenced in a study of identical twins. TCRdb called the 5' RACE reads again in MiXCR, with one record for every CDR3 protein. There are about 100,000 distinct CDR3 sequences in the sample; roughly 6% occur only once, and 12% lies in the top ten. The sequenced sample was memory T cells sorted from blood. These receptors were obtained from a woman aged 50 to 60 in good health.

This rearrangement joins TRBV20-1 to TRBJ2-3, with 10 positions matching TRBD2. The J segment lost 4 bases and the V segment lost 2 bases, leaving 9 bases of the junction unmatched. The CDR3 length is 16 residues. Germline loops: CDR1 DFQATT, CDR2 SNEGSKA (reference sequence). CDR3 in DNA: TGCAGTGCTAGATCGGGGGTTACTAGCGGGGCAGATACGCAGTATTTT. Translating it yields CSARSGVTSGADTQYF.

This clonotype was observed many times. V and J are TRBV29-1 and TRBJ1-1; 8 bases fit TRBD1. The CDR3 extends over 13 amino acids. Germline assignment: CDR1 SQVTM and CDR2 ANQGSEA. V trimming: 6 bases; J trimming: 7 bases; junction bases outside the gene matches: 10. The CDR3: CSVGSGGWGEAFF. Here the CDR3 DNA reads TGCAGCGTGGGCTCAGGGGGCTGGGGTGAAGCTTTCTTT.

This clonotype was seen at least ten times. V is TRBV6-1 and J is TRBJ1-1; tentatively, D is TRBD1 (6 bases). The germline CDR1 and CDR2 sequences are MNHNS and SASEGT. V lost 8 bases and J lost 3, with 16 bases in between. This CDR3 comprises 14 residues. The CDR3 loop is CASGDTLEDTEAFF. DNA for the CDR3: TGTGCCAGCGGGGACACCCTGGAGGACACTGAAGCTTTCTTT.

This clonotype was recorded many times. The J gene is TRBJ2-2, the V gene TRBV11-2; 10 bases line up with TRBD2. V trimming: 2 bases; J trimming: 4 bases; junction bases outside the gene matches: 4. Per the germline V gene, CDR1 is SGHAT and CDR2 is FQNNGV. The CDR3 sequence is 16 residues long. CDR3 nucleotide sequence: TGTGCCAGCAGCTTAAAACTAGCGGGGTCCACCGGGGAGCTGTTTTTT. Translation: CASSLKLAGSTGELFF.

The table lists this clonotype with a few counts. The chain uses TRBV19 and TRBJ2-5, with TRBD1 matching over 7 bases. CDR1 is LNHDA, CDR2 SQIVND, per germline (reference sequence). Trimming removed 6 bases from V and 4 bases from J; junction bases left unmatched: 11. The CDR3 contains 15 residues. CDR3 residues: CASRATGWTGETQYF. CDR3 bases: TGTGCCAGTAGAGCGACAGGGTGGACGGGAGAGACCCAGTACTTC.

This clonotype was observed a handful of times. The V and J genes are TRBV19 and TRBJ2-2, with D perhaps TRBD1 or TRBD2 (5 bases each). The CDR3 has 14 residues. Trimming took 8 bases from V and 5 from J, leaving 15 bases between them. The germline CDR1 and CDR2 sequences are LNHDA and SQIVND (reference sequence). CDR3 coding DNA: TGTGCCAGTCGGGGACCGGTCGAAACCGGGGAGCTGTTTTTT. As protein: CASRGPVETGELFF.

This clonotype was seen ten or more times. The genes are TRBV7-8 and TRBJ2-7, with 10 bases matching TRBD2. The CDR3 consists of 15 residues. Looked up from germline, CDR1 is SGHVS and CDR2 is FQNEAQ. J gave up 1 base and V 5 bases, and 5 bases lay outside the gene matches. CDR3 nucleotides: TGTGCCAGCAGCCCACAACTAGCGGGATCCTACGAGCAGTACGTC. The encoded protein is CASSPQLAGSYEQYV.

This clonotype was observed many times. This rearrangement joins TRBV24-1 to TRBJ2-1; TRBD2 matches at 10 bases. The CDR3 sequence is 13 residues long. The V gene end was trimmed by 5 bases and the J gene end by 9 bases; junction bases not matched to a gene: 3. Germline-derived CDR1 and CDR2 are KGHDR and SFDVKD. The CDR3 reads CATSVSGRSEQFF. The CDR3 DNA reads TGTGCCACCAGTGTTAGCGGGAGGAGTGAGCAGTTCTTC.

The sample holds many counts of this clonotype. The chain has TRBV20-1 and TRBJ2-7, with D perhaps given as TRBD1 or TRBD2 (5 bases each). CDR3 length: 12 amino acids. The germline V gene has CDR1 DFQATT and CDR2 SNEGSKA (reference sequence). CDR3 region: CTTLGPGYEQYV. The CDR3 DNA sequence: TGCACTACGTTGGGGCCGGGATACGAGCAGTACGTC.

The rearrangement joins TRBV18 to TRBJ1-1; D perhaps matches TRBD1 (5 bases). Germline V lookup: CDR1 KGHSH, CDR2 LQKENI. This CDR3 region has 14 residues. Trimming removed 3 bases from V and 1 base from J, with 9 bases in between. The CDR3 is CASSPNRQNTEAFF. In nucleotides, the CDR3 is TGTGCCAGCTCACCGAACAGGCAGAACACTGAAGCTTTCTTT.

This clonotype was counted many times. V gene TRBV29-1 combines with J gene TRBJ2-7, with 10 bases that match TRBD2. The CDR3 runs 15 residues. J gave up 4 bases and V 7 bases, and 13 bases lay outside the gene matches. The V gene's germline CDR1 is SQVTM and CDR2 ANQGSEA. The CDR3 protein is CSAVPLAGALYEQYF. CDR3 sequence (DNA): TGCAGCGCCGTACCCCTAGCGGGAGCTTTGTACGAGCAGTACTTC.

The V call is TRBV6-1, the J call TRBJ2-3; D is unresolved. Germline-derived CDR1 and CDR2 are MNHNS and SASEGT. This CDR3 is 14 amino acids long. The V gene lost 2 bases and the J gene lost 2 bases, with 8 bases spanning the gap. The CDR3 nucleotides are TGTGCCAGCAGTGAATCGAGGTACACAGATACGCAGTATTTT. Translation gives CASSESRYTDTQYF.